The 32 T cell receptor beta chains listed next were all sequenced from one sample in a study of vaccination and CD4 T cells after COVID-19. With the Oncomine TCR Beta short-read assay, DNA from cultured CD4+ T cells was sequenced. One entry per CDR3 protein, called by TCRdb with MiXCR from the PCR reads. The table lists about 11,000 distinct CDR3 sequences, roughly two thirds of them singletons. Stated treatment: approximately nine-day PBMC culture with coronavirus spike peptide pools or control peptides (ViraFEST assay). Which antigens these TCRs recognize remains unknown. Sample: CD4+ T cells from blood, cultured in vitro, taken before SARS-CoV-2 vaccination. The receptors come from a human donor who had recovered from COVID-19.

This chain links TRBV6-1 with TRBJ2-4; D is uncertain. Germline CDR1 reads MNHNS; CDR2 reads SASEGT. CDR3 length: 13 residues. Trimming left V 5 bases short and J 6 bases short, with 11 bases between. Written as DNA, the CDR3 is TGTGCCAGCAGTAACGGTCCTGGAAACATTCAGTACTTC. It specifies CASSNGPGNIQYF.

The chain employs TRBV7-2 and TRBJ2-1, with 7 positions matching TRBD1. The CDR3 runs 15 residues. CDR1 and CDR2 from the germline V gene are SGHTA and FQGNSA. The V gene end was trimmed by 3 bases and the J gene end by 3 bases; junction bases not matched to a gene: 5. The CDR3 is CASSLVGTDYNEQFF. In nucleotides, the CDR3 is TGTGCCAGCAGCTTGGTCGGGACAGACTACAATGAGCAGTTCTTC.

V and J are TRBV2 and TRBJ1-6; 7 positions match TRBD1. There are 15 residues in the CDR3. Germline loops: CDR1 SNHLY, CDR2 FYNNEI. V trimming: 2 bases; J trimming: 8 bases; junction bases outside the gene matches: 6. CDR3 sequence (DNA): TGTGCCAGCAGTGAAAGGGCCAGGGGGGATTCACCCCTCCACTTT. This sequence encodes CASSERARGDSPLHF.

CDR3 amino acids: CASSSIGRGEQYF. As DNA, the CDR3 is TGTGCCAGCAGCTCGATCGGACGAGGGGAGCAGTACTTC. The V call is TRBV7-6, the J call TRBJ2-7; tentatively, D is TRBD2 (5 bases). Germline V gene data show CDR1 as SGHVS and CDR2 as FNYEAQ. V gave up 4 bases and J gave up 7 bases, with 14 bases separating them. There are 13 residues in the CDR3.

This sequence joins TRBV28 and TRBJ1-4, with D unresolved. Trimming removed 6 bases at V and 0 bases at J, with 11 bases between. Germline loops: CDR1 MDHEN, CDR2 SYDVKM. This CDR3 is 15 amino acids long. The CDR3 DNA reads TGTGCCAGCAGCTTCCCCGGATCAACTAATGAAAAACTGTTTTTT. It is translated as CASSFPGSTNEKLFF.

The chain has TRBV5-1 and TRBJ2-3, with D possibly being TRBD2 (7 bases). Germline CDR1 and CDR2: SGHRS and YFSETQ. The CDR3 loop spans 15 amino acids. V was trimmed by 3 bases and J by 0 bases, leaving 11 bases between them. The CDR3 is CASSWGRGSTDTQYF. The CDR3 nucleotides read TGCGCCAGCAGCTGGGGGAGGGGGAGCACAGATACGCAGTATTTT. The variable domain in full, with the rest retrieved from reference TRBV5-1 and TRBJ2-3, is KAGVTQTPRYLIKTRGQQVTLSCSPISGHRSVSWYQQTPGQGLQFLFEYFSETQRNKGNFPGRFSGRQFSNSRSEMNVSTLELGDSALYLCASSWGRGSTDTQYFGPGTRLTVL.

The chain couples TRBV6-1 to TRBJ2-5; TRBD1 might be the D (5 bases). Trimming removed 5 bases at V and 3 bases at J, with 16 bases between. CDR3 size: 15 residues. From germline, CDR1 is MNHNS and CDR2 SASEGT. The CDR3 DNA sequence: TGTGCCAGCAGTAGGGCGACGTGGGGCGAAGAGACCCAGTACTTC. Translation: CASSRATWGEETQYF.

This chain links TRBV2 with TRBJ2-3; the D call may be TRBD1 or TRBD2 (6 bases each). Looked up from germline, CDR1 is SNHLY and CDR2 is FYNNEI. CDR3 length: 15 residues. Trimming took off 7 bases at V and 0 bases at J, with 14 bases between the two ends. The CDR3: CASKVGGTSTDTQYF. As DNA, the CDR3 is TGTGCCAGCAAAGTAGGGGGGACTAGCACAGATACGCAGTATTTT.

There are a few counts of this clonotype. This sequence joins TRBV12-3 or TRBV12-4 and TRBJ1-2, with D hard to call. CDR3 length: 12 residues. Deletions cut 6 bases from V and 7 bases from J, with 12 bases between. As DNA, the CDR3 is TGTGCCAGCAGAGAACAGCCCCTTGGCTACACCTTC. Amino acid sequence: CASREQPLGYTF.

The V gene is TRBV7-9, the J gene TRBJ1-2; D not resolved. Germline CDR1 is SEHNR and CDR2 is FQNEAQ (reference sequence). Trimming left V 1 base short and J 4 bases short, with 13 bases between. CDR3 length: 15 residues. The CDR3 DNA sequence: TGTGCCAGCAGCTTAGATGTTACGATCCCCTATGGCTACACCTTC. Translation gives CASSLDVTIPYGYTF.

This clonotype was detected only once. V and J are TRBV19 and TRBJ2-2; D might be TRBD1 or TRBD2, each matching 5 bases. The CDR3 loop spans 14 amino acids. Germline V gives CDR1 LNHDA, CDR2 SQIVND (reference sequence). Trimming removed 5 bases from V and 7 bases from J, with 14 bases in between. This chain's CDR3 is CASSGGTPGGELFF. CDR3 coding DNA: TGTGCCAGTAGTGGGGGAACCCCGGGCGGGGAGCTGTTTTTT.

The J gene is TRBJ1-6, the V gene TRBV20-1; the D is unclear. CDR1 DFQATT and CDR2 SNEGSKA come from the germline V gene (reference sequence). Trimming removed 1 base at V and 6 bases at J, with 16 bases between. The CDR3 totals 16 residues. The CDR3 reads CSARALTDGTNSPLHF. The CDR3 region has the DNA TGCAGTGCTAGAGCCCTTACGGACGGAACTAATTCACCCCTCCACTTT.

The rearrangement joins TRBV7-9 to TRBJ2-3; TRBD1 agrees at 8 bases. The trim removed 2 bases at V and 6 bases at J, leaving 4 bases unmatched. Germline lookup yields CDR1 SEHNR and CDR2 FQNEAQ (reference sequence). This CDR3 is built from 14 residues. The CDR3, as DNA: TGTGCCAGCAGCTTACAACAGGGGGTTGATACGCAGTATTTT. This sequence encodes CASSLQQGVDTQYF.

Turning to this clonotype: A junction end diverges from the germline sequence, so it may reflect a read error. The chain carries TRBV20-1 and TRBJ1-5; D possibly corresponds to TRBD1 (6 bases). The CDR3 runs to 14 residues. Germline V gene sequence: CDR1 DFQATT, CDR2 SNEGSKA (reference sequence). The CDR3 coding sequence is TGCAGTGCGAGAGGGGGGCACCCGAATCAGCCCCAGCATTTT. This sequence encodes CSARGGHPNQPQHF.

In this sample, this clonotype turned up a few times. The rearrangement joins TRBV6-2 or TRBV6-3 to TRBJ1-5; 8 bases are shared with TRBD1. CDR3 length: 14 residues. CDR1 is MNHEY, CDR2 SVGEGT, per germline. Trimming removed 8 bases from V and 2 bases from J; junction bases left unmatched: 5. The CDR3 DNA is TGTGCCAGCTCGGGACAGGCCGGCAATCAGCCCCAGCATTTT. This sequence encodes CASSGQAGNQPQHF.

This chain joins TRBV6-5 and TRBJ1-3, with unresolved D. Germline V gives CDR1 MNHEY, CDR2 SVGAGI. This CDR3 is 15 amino acids long. Trimming pared 4 bases from V and 0 bases from J, leaving 10 bases between. Here the CDR3 reads CASSSPASSGNTIYF. The CDR3 DNA sequence: TGTGCCAGCAGTTCCCCGGCGAGCTCTGGAAACACCATATATTTT.

This chain joins TRBV28 and TRBJ1-2; 8 nucleotides align to TRBD1. Germline V gene data show CDR1 as MDHEN and CDR2 as SYDVKM. The J segment lost 9 bases and the V segment lost 8 bases, leaving 17 bases of the junction unmatched. CDR3 length equals 15 residues. DNA of the CDR3: TGTGCCAGCGTAACAGGGGGGCAGGGGGATAGGAGCTACACCTTC. Translated: CASVTGGQGDRSYTF.

In its sample, this clonotype was seen a few times. The rearrangement links TRBV2 to TRBJ1-1; maybe TRBD1 (5 bases). The V gene lost 3 bases and the J gene lost 1 base, with 15 bases spanning the gap. There are 16 residues in the CDR3. The germline gives CDR1 SNHLY, CDR2 FYNNEI. CDR3 bases: TGTGCCAGCAGTGAGACGATTCGGGACGGGAACACTGAAGCTTTCTTT. Translated, it gives CASSETIRDGNTEAFF.

The chain is built from TRBV28 and TRBJ2-3, with D unclear. Trimming removed 4 bases from V and 0 bases from J, with 17 bases in between. Germline V CDR1 and CDR2: MDHEN, SYDVKM. This CDR3 spans 17 amino acids. The CDR3 DNA sequence: TGTGCCAGCAGTTCCGCCATCAGACTGATTAGCACAGATACGCAGTATTTT. It encodes CASSSAIRLISTDTQYF.

The rearrangement uses TRBV28 and TRBJ1-1; D might be TRBD1 (6 bases). The ends were cut back, 6 bases at V and 6 bases at J, with 26 bases in the middle. The CDR3 has 17 amino acids. Germline V lookup: CDR1 MDHEN, CDR2 SYDVKM. In nucleotides, the CDR3 is TGTGCCAGCAGCCAACTCGTGGGAGGGGGACGGTTCTCTGAAGCTTTCTTT. It codes for CASSQLVGGGRFSEAFF.

V gene TRBV20-1 combines with J gene TRBJ2-2; 8 bases fit TRBD2. V lost 6 bases, J lost 5 bases, and 11 bases stayed unmatched. Germline CDR1 DFQATT, CDR2 SNEGSKA (reference sequence). The CDR3 has 15 amino acids. CDR3 DNA: TGCAGTGCGCCGACGCCGGGGGGGCAAACCGGGGAGCTGTTTTTT. This encodes CSAPTPGGQTGELFF.

The chain couples TRBV20-1 to TRBJ2-2; 10 bases map to TRBD2. With 7 bases clipped from V and 7 bases from J, the junction kept 9 bases outside the gene matches. Germline V gene data show CDR1 as DFQATT and CDR2 as SNEGSKA (reference sequence). The CDR3 totals 14 residues. Written as DNA, the CDR3 is TGCAGTGGTATACTAGCGGGGTATGGCGGGGAGCTGTTTTTT. This gives the protein CSGILAGYGGELFF.

The chain has TRBV6-1 and TRBJ2-7, with 10 bases identical to TRBD2. The CDR3 is 16 residues long. J was trimmed by 0 bases and V by 7 bases; bases with no gene match: 9. In germline, CDR1 is MNHNS, CDR2 SASEGT. The CDR3 loop reads CASTRGASGSSYEQYF. The CDR3 DNA sequence: TGTGCCAGCACTCGAGGGGCTAGCGGGAGCTCCTACGAGCAGTACTTC.

A word on this clonotype: A read error may produce the germline difference seen at one junction end. The chain joins TRBV7-2 to TRBJ2-2; D may correspond to TRBD1 or TRBD2 (5 bases each). The CDR3 spans 14 residues. Germline V gene data show CDR1 as SGHTA and CDR2 as FQGNSA. The CDR3 spells CASSPGLGTGELFF. As DNA, the CDR3 is TGTGCCAGCAGCCCCGGCTTAGGGACCGGGGAGTTGTTTTTT.

The chain couples TRBV20-1 to TRBJ2-4, with 12 bases that match TRBD2. After removal of 1 base from V and 6 bases from J, the junction contained 10 bases not matched to a gene. The CDR3 runs to 17 residues. Germline assignment: CDR1 DFQATT and CDR2 SNEGSKA (reference sequence). The CDR3 here is CSARVASGRALGNIQYF. Written as DNA, the CDR3 is TGCAGTGCTAGAGTCGCTAGCGGGAGGGCCTTGGGAAACATTCAGTACTTC.

The chain joins TRBV15 to TRBJ2-3; D is perhaps TRBD2 (6 bases). Germline V lookup: CDR1 LNHNV, CDR2 YYDKDF (reference sequence). CDR3 size: 17 residues. Trimming pared 1 base from V and 5 bases from J, leaving 19 bases between. CDR3 nucleotides: TGTGCCACCAGCAGAGCTCACCGTTACCCCGGGGGAGATACGCAGTATTTT. It specifies CATSRAHRYPGGDTQYF. Full variable domain (rest looked up from reference TRBV15 and TRBJ2-3): DAMVIQNPRYQVTQFGKPVTLSCSQTLNHNVMYWYQQKSSQAPKLLFHYYDKDFNNEADTPDNFQSRRPNTSFCFLDIRSPGLGDTAMYLCATSRAHRYPGGDTQYFGPGTRLTVL.

The V call is TRBV20-1, the J call TRBJ2-3, with D hard to call. From germline, CDR1 is DFQATT and CDR2 SNEGSKA (reference sequence). Trimming shortened V by 2 bases and J by 0 bases, and 9 bases separated the two germline ends. The CDR3 consists of 14 residues. The CDR3 coding sequence is TGCAGTGCTAGAACCGACACCAGCACAGATACGCAGTATTTT. This encodes CSARTDTSTDTQYF.

The CDR3 nucleotides are TGTGCCACCAAAGCGTCTTCGCTAGCGGGAGGGACCCAAGAGACCCAGTACTTC. Translating gives CATKASSLAGGTQETQYF. The chain is built from TRBV7-9 and TRBJ2-5; 12 bases map to TRBD2. The J segment lost 1 base and the V segment lost 10 bases, leaving 16 bases of the junction unmatched. In germline, CDR1 is SEHNR, CDR2 FQNEAQ (reference sequence). This CDR3 has 18 amino acids.

The chain employs TRBV27 and TRBJ2-7; perhaps TRBD2 as D (6 bases). Germline lookup yields CDR1 MNHEY and CDR2 SMNVEV (reference sequence). The V end lost 2 bases, the J end lost 5 bases, and 10 bases lay between the germline ends. CDR3 length: 13 amino acids. The CDR3 spells CASSLRGYHEQYF. CDR3 DNA: TGTGCCAGCAGTTTACGGGGGTATCACGAGCAGTACTTC.

The V gene is TRBV20-1, the J gene TRBJ2-1, with D possibly TRBD2 on 6 matching bases. The closer fit of TRBJ2-7 to the DNA end suggests the J call may be wrong. This CDR3 spans 12 amino acids. Germline lookup yields CDR1 DFQATT and CDR2 SNEGSKA (reference sequence). The chain's CDR3 is CSASVEDYKQYF. The CDR3 nucleotides read TGCAGTGCTAGTGTGGAGGACTATAAGCAGTACTTC.

A single count supports this clonotype. The gene calls are TRBV30 and TRBJ1-5, with D maybe TRBD1 (6 bases). Germline lookup yields CDR1 GTSNPN and CDR2 SVGIG (reference sequence). The CDR3 consists of 14 residues. The ends were cut back, 0 bases at V and 6 bases at J, with 12 bases in the middle. CDR3 in amino acids: CAWSVGGPGQPQHF. CDR3 sequence (DNA): TGTGCCTGGAGTGTCGGGGGGCCGGGTCAGCCCCAGCATTTT.

The chain is built from TRBV20-1 and TRBJ2-3; TRBD1 aligns across 7 bases. This CDR3 comprises 14 residues. The germline V gene has CDR1 DFQATT and CDR2 SNEGSKA (reference sequence). V lost 5 bases and J lost 1; bases outside the gene matches: 6. CDR3 bases: TGCAGTGCTTCCGACAGGGCGCGCACAGATACGCAGTATTTT. The encoded protein is CSASDRARTDTQYF.